This TCR beta chain was identified during a study of Graves' ophthalmopathy and Graves' hyperthyroidism. Study findings and constraints: Blood also held most thyroid clonotypes expanded above 0.001 frequency. Sensitivity reached 55% to 71% and specificity approximately 72% when the model predicted ophthalmopathy progression.

Patients were left out if they had other autoimmune diseases, uncontrolled infections, pregnancy or lactation. This clonotype was observed many times. Its antigen is currently unknown. The TCR beta CDR3 regions underwent amplification from RNA transcripts. Amplification began with first-round RT-PCR using HTBI primers, then second-round multiplex PCR was performed. TCRdb re-derived calls from the multiplex PCR reads in MiXCR, one entry per CDR3 protein. The sample gives 650,000 to 900,000 distinct CDR3 sequences, about 44% of which show up once; approximately 43% is in the top ten. The length of the CDR3 is 12 residues. Germline CDR1 and CDR2: LNHDA and SQIVND (reference sequence). V lost 3 bases and J lost 4, with 6 bases in between.

This clonotype originated in an adult man with Graves' ophthalmopathy. V gene TRBV19 combines with J gene TRBJ2-5; D gene uncertain. The material sequenced was peripheral blood. In nucleotides, the CDR3 is TGTGCCAGTAGTATTATGGGAGAGACCCAGTACTTC. This translates into CASSIMGETQYF.